This T cell receptor (beta chain) was sequenced for a study of shared clonotypes between healthy human individuals. For the study at large: The study used three CD4 naive, three CD4 memory, two CD8 naive and one CD8 memory plate per donor.

Comments on this clone: Antigen specificity is unknown.

The V and J ends lost 5 bases and 4 bases, in that order; junction bases with no gene match: 12. CDR3 length equals 17 residues. Germline V CDR1 and CDR2: SGHTA, FQGTGA. Study-level results: Depth of sequencing was expected to influence donor clonotype sharing.

Data came from immunoSEQ multiplex PCR; TCRdb stores just in-frame clones and leaves some out. The data contain millions of clones, approximately 93% of them singletons. Sequenced input: naive CD4+ T cells from PBMCs. This sample's subset: CD45RA+ positively selected. This sequence originates from a man aged 18-30 years in good health. Some clones in this sample may be carry-over from other donors' samples. This chain links TRBV7-3 with TRBJ2-5, with TRBD2 identical over 11 bases. Here the CDR3 DNA reads TGTGCCAGCAGCCTCGGGACTAGCGGCCTAACGGGAGAGACCCAGTACTTC. Encoded protein: CASSLGTSGLTGETQYF.